The clone carrying this TCR beta chain was seen a single time. Its antigen is not identified. The sample belongs to a study of cytotoxic CD8 clonotypes in ibrutinib-treated CLL. Study observations and caveats: Patients had baseline clonality above age-matched healthy donors, and this clonality moved with circulating CD8+ T-cell counts. Shared public clonotypes were rare, and on treatment they either got smaller or stayed the same. The clonality went up when patients responded to ibrutinib and dropped back toward baseline at progression.

Investigators sought sequencing depths of between 1 in 200,000 and 1 in 1 million T cells. Libraries were prepared by immunoSEQ multiplex PCR; TCRdb keeps only in-frame clonotypes and omits some of them. Here the sample spans 250,000 or so clones, 70% being singletons. V gave up 4 bases and J gave up 3 bases, with 19 bases separating them. The CDR3 runs to 16 residues. Looked up from germline, CDR1 is SGHTA and CDR2 is FQGTGA. The clonotype was recovered from a human donor with chronic lymphocytic leukemia. The rearrangement links TRBV7-3 to TRBJ2-7; D is perhaps TRBD2 (6 bases). Sequenced material: PBMCs, taken after 24 months of ibrutinib treatment. The CDR3 is CASSSSPGESHYEQYF. The CDR3 bases are TGTGCCAGCAGCTCGAGTCCGGGGGAGAGCCACTACGAGCAGTACTTC. Together with reference TRBV7-3 and TRBJ2-7, the CDR3 gives the full variable domain: GAGVSQTPSNKVTEKGKYVELRCDPISGHTALYWYRQSLGQGPEFLIYFQGTGAADDSGLPNDRFFAVRPEGSVSTLKIQRTERGDSAVYLCASSSSPGESHYEQYFGPGTRLTVT.